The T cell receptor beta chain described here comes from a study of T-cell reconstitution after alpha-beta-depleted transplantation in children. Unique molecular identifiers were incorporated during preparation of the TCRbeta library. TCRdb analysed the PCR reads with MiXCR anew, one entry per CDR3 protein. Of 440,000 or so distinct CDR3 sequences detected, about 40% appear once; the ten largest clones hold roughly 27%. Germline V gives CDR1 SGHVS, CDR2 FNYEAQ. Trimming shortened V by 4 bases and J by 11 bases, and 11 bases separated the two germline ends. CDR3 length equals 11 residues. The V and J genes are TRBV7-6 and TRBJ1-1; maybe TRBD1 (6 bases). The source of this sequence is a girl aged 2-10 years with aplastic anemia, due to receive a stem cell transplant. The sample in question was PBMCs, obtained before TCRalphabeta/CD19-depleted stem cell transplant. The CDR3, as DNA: TGTGCCAGCAGCTCCGGACAGTTTGCTTTCTTT. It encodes CASSSGQFAFF.